A selection of T cell receptor beta chains follows, all from one sample in a study of CD8+ T cells in alopecia areata. The assay was immunoSEQ multiplex PCR, and TCRdb's table has in-frame clones only and misses some. This sample has 120,000 or so clones; roughly 50% occur once, and the top ten carry more than 9%. Sequencing input: NKG2D-low CD8+ T cells sorted from blood. The receptors derive from a human donor with alopecia areata. Each CDR3 is given with its conserved first and last residue. Each record gives: V gene, clone size, CDR3 length, J gene, D gene, CDR3 protein, CDR3 DNA. A D gene is named only where the DNA matches it firmly. Only some rows state a clone size, as once, few, many or a class for expanded clones.

>TRBV28|.|11|TRBJ2-7|.
CASSFSREQYF
TGTGCCAGCAGTTTTAGTAGGGAGCAGTACTTC
>TRBV30|.|14|TRBJ2-7|.
CAWSVQRSVYEQYF
TGTGCCTGGAGTGTGCAGAGGTCGGTCTACGAGCAGTACTTC
>TRBV29-1|few|12|TRBJ1-1|.
CSVVGGNTEAFF
TGCAGCGTTGTGGGGGGGAACACTGAAGCTTTCTTT
>TRBV13|.|12|TRBJ2-2|.
CASSLESGELFF
TGTGCCAGCAGCCTGGAGTCCGGGGAGCTGTTTTTT
>TRBV29-1|few|15|TRBJ1-2|TRBD1
CSVEGQGASLYGYTF
TGCAGCGTTGAGGGGCAGGGGGCGTCTTTATATGGCTACACCTTC
>TRBV29-1|.|18|TRBJ1-2|TRBD1
CSVEENLYRQGNNYGYTF
TGCAGCGTTGAAGAAAATTTGTATCGACAGGGGAATAACTATGGCTACACCTTC
>TRBV11-2|.|12|TRBJ2-5|.
CASSYEGETQYF
TGTGCCAGCAGCTACGAGGGAGAGACCCAGTACTTC
>TRBV7-9|.|14|TRBJ2-7|.
CASSLRGNHYEQYF
TGTGCCAGCAGCTTACGAGGGAACCACTACGAGCAGTACTTC
>TRBV29-1|few|14|TRBJ2-1|TRBD2
CSVDGTSVGNEQFF
TGCAGCGTTGACGGGACTAGCGTGGGGAATGAGCAGTTCTTC
>TRBV4-1|few|15|TRBJ2-1|TRBD1
CASSLGQGNLNEQFF
TGCGCCAGCAGCCTGGGACAGGGAAATTTGAATGAGCAGTTCTTC
>TRBV7-8|.|14|TRBJ2-7|TRBD1
CASSLAPTGAEQYF
TGTGCCAGCAGCTTAGCACCGACAGGGGCCGAGCAGTACTTC
>TRBV9|few|12|TRBJ2-7|.
CASSADGYEQYF
TGTGCCAGCAGCGCGGACGGCTACGAGCAGTACTTC
>TRBV7-9|few|15|TRBJ2-1|.
CASSSTPKLRPEQFF
TGTGCCAGCAGCTCGACCCCGAAACTCCGCCCTGAGCAGTTCTTC
>TRBV9|.|14|TRBJ2-5|TRBD2
CASSVGGGQETQYF
TGTGCCAGCAGCGTAGGGGGGGGTCAAGAGACCCAGTACTTC
>TRBV9|.|13|TRBJ1-2|.
CASSVATNYGYTF
TGTGCCAGCAGCGTAGCGACGAACTATGGCTACACCTTC
>TRBV4-1|few|14|TRBJ2-7|TRBD2
CASSQDGGSYEQYF
TGCGCCAGCAGCCAAGACGGGGGGAGCTACGAGCAGTACTTC
>TRBV29-1|.|12|TRBJ1-1|.
CSVATGEATAFF
TGCAGCGTTGCGACGGGGGAGGCGACAGCTTTCTTT
>TRBV7-9|many|13|TRBJ2-1|.
CASSGGSGDEQFF
TGTGCCAGCAGCGGGGGGAGCGGCGATGAGCAGTTCTTC
>TRBV29-1|.|22|TRBJ2-1|TRBD2
CSVPLVLQGTTSGYFVYNEQFF
TGCAGCGTCCCTCTCGTACTACAGGGGACTACTAGCGGGTACTTTGTCTACAATGAGCAGTTCTTC
>TRBV29-1|few|17|TRBJ2-6|TRBD1
CSVEFWDRSSGANVLTF
TGCAGCGTTGAATTCTGGGACAGGAGCTCTGGGGCCAACGTCCTGACTTTC